This T cell receptor (beta chain) appears in the sequencing data of a study of blood T cell repertoires in COVID-19. Study information: Nucleic acid was either cDNA or gDNA, and it came from T cells, B-cell-depleted T cells, or PBMCs.

Study processing details: Reference gene primer amplification gave nucleated cell count estimates. The method was immunoSEQ multiplex PCR; TCRdb's version includes in-frame clones alone and lacks a portion of them. Clone size and V and J calls were adopted from that table, with D and trimming inferred from the DNA. The sample holds roughly 59,000 clones, about 72% seen once. The CDR3 is made up of 16 amino acids. V shed 2 bases, J shed 7 bases, and the junction held 4 bases outside the gene matches. Germline loops: CDR1 ENHRY, CDR2 SYGVKD. The sample was peripheral blood. This rearrangement joins TRBV10-3 to TRBJ2-2; 13 bases line up with TRBD2. The receptor comes from a man at least 80 years old with acute or convalescent COVID-19. The CDR3 DNA follows: TGTGCCATCAGTGAGACGGGACTAGCGGGGCTCGGGGAGCTGTTTTTT. This translates into CAISETGLAGLGELFF.